This T cell receptor (beta chain) was sequenced in a study of T cells in localized non-small cell lung cancer. Study-wide results and limits: Investigators sequenced only a single tumor region, leaving heterogeneity possible. Uninvolved adjacent lung had the highest recorded T cell clonality, with tumor below it.

Remarks on this clone: Its antigen is undetermined. Other DNA sequences of this sample code for an identical CDR3.

The V gene lost 0 bases and the J gene lost 1 base, with 8 bases spanning the gap. The CDR3 runs to 15 residues. Germline V gives CDR1 SGDLS, CDR2 YYNGEE. The repertoire was sequenced with immunoSEQ multiplex PCR; TCRdb's copy has only in-frame clones and lacks some. The table shows fewer than 35,000 clones, with roughly 90% occurring only once. This receptor was taken from a man aged 35-69 years with stage I lung adenocarcinoma. The rearrangement uses TRBV9 and TRBJ2-1, with D tentatively TRBD2 (5 bases). Here the sequenced sample was peripheral blood, taken before any cancer treatment. The CDR3 is CASSVEGGSYNEQFF. In nucleotides, the CDR3 is TGTGCCAGCAGCGTAGAGGGCGGGTCCTACAATGAGCAGTTCTTC.